The sequence of this T cell receptor beta chain was determined in a study of blood T cell repertoires in COVID-19. Study-level information: COVID-19 samples, acute and convalescent, were from the United States, Italy and Spain. Sample material is recorded as cDNA or gDNA derived from T cells, B-cell-depleted T cells, or PBMCs.

In the source study's methods: From reference gene primer amplification, estimates of nucleated cell counts were derived. Clones were sequenced by immunoSEQ multiplex PCR, and TCRdb holds only the in-frame ones, with some missing. V, J and clone size are taken as reported in that table, and D and trimming were inferred from the DNA itself. The data show 70,000 to 85,000 clones, with 82% seen just once and around a fifth held by the top ten. The trim removed 5 bases at V and 2 bases at J, leaving 4 bases unmatched. Germline V gene sequence: CDR1 SGHVS, CDR2 FQNEAQ. CDR3 length: 15 amino acids. This sequence was found in a human donor in a cohort sampled during active COVID-19. Sequencing used peripheral blood. The gene calls are TRBV7-8 and TRBJ1-3; 9 bases agree with TRBD1. As DNA, the CDR3 is TGTGCCAGCAGCCGCCGGGACAGGGCTGGAAACACCATATATTTT. This encodes CASSRRDRAGNTIYF.